In its sample, the clone carrying this TCR beta chain was seen many times. Antigen unknown. After template switching added a universal primer site, the resulting cDNA carried unique molecular identifiers. TCRdb re-analysed the 5' RACE reads in MiXCR, keeping a single row per CDR3 protein. This sample has 650,000 to 800,000 distinct CDR3 sequences, with 8.5% to 9% found just once. The entry originates in a study of identical twins. General study points: The presence of invariant MAIT and iNKT cells could partly confound analyses of zero-insertion sequences. It was cross-sectional statistical analysis, not following the same donors, that the conclusions relied on. Models underestimated TCR alpha sharing (out-of-frame) in monozygotic twins.

This CDR3 is built from 14 residues. The V end was cut by 4 bases, the J end by 4 bases, with 11 bases between. Germline CDR1 MNHEY, CDR2 SVGAGI. The same specimen was also included in a second study, on yellow fever vaccine responses in identical twins.

Sequencing used PBMCs. The V call is TRBV6-5, the J call TRBJ1-3; D is perhaps TRBD1 (5 bases). The source is a woman in her late teens or twenties in good health. CDR3 nucleotide sequence: TGTGCCAGCAGTTTGGCAGGGCGAGGAAACACCATATATTTT. It codes for CASSLAGRGNTIYF.